The 20 T cell receptor beta chains given below trace back to one sample, sequenced in a study of T cell repertoires in cytomegalovirus infection. One entry per CDR3 protein, called by TCRdb with MiXCR from the reads. The sample yields 360,000 or so distinct CDR3 sequences, just under 35% seen once. The antigens for these receptors are not known. Source: cultured PBMCs, taken from culture after CMV antigen stimulation. The source is a human donor in good health (CMV status not recorded). Some clones in this sample may be carry-over from other donors' samples.

J is TRBJ2-1 and V is TRBV2, with 7 bases identical to TRBD2. V dropped 4 bases and J dropped 5; count of bases not matched to a gene: 8. The germline V gene has CDR1 SNHLY and CDR2 FYNNEI. The CDR3 has 15 amino acids. DNA of the CDR3: TGTGCCAGCAGTGTCCCACTAGCGCTCCACAATGAGCAGTTCTTC. It is translated as CASSVPLALHNEQFF.

This clonotype was observed a handful of times. The chain has TRBV10-3 and TRBJ1-6, with D hard to call. In germline, CDR1 is ENHRY, CDR2 SYGVKD. The CDR3 is 16 residues long. Trimming took 0 bases from V and 9 from J, leaving 15 bases between them. This CDR3 is CAISESLSTVSSPLHF. The CDR3 DNA reads as TGTGCCATCAGTGAGTCGTTGTCTACAGTCAGTTCACCCCTCCACTTT.

Only a few counts were recorded for this clonotype. This chain joins TRBV12-3 or TRBV12-4 and TRBJ2-1; TRBD2 matches at 7 bases. There are 14 residues in the CDR3. V lost 10 bases and J lost 9; bases outside the gene matches: 15. DNA of the CDR3: TGTGCCACCACAGTGCGGGAGAGTAGTAGTGAGCAGTTCTTC. Translating it yields CATTVRESSSEQFF.

The chain joins TRBV6-2 or TRBV6-3 to TRBJ2-7; D may be TRBD2 (5 bases). Germline CDR1 MNHEY, CDR2 SVGEGT. Between the trimmed V and J ends, which lost 7 bases and 4 bases, there was a span of 11 bases. The CDR3 extends over 12 amino acids. CDR3 region: CASKEVRYEQYF. CDR3 in DNA: TGTGCCAGCAAGGAGGTTCGGTACGAGCAGTACTTC.

This clonotype occurred a few times. The CDR3 spells CASSDFSYEQYF. DNA for the CDR3: TGTGCCAGCAGTGATTTTTCCTACGAGCAGTACTTC. The chain has TRBV2 and TRBJ2-7; D is ambiguous. The germline CDR1 and CDR2 sequences are SNHLY and FYNNEI. The CDR3 has 12 amino acids. V was pared by 3 bases and J by 1 base, with 4 bases between.

This chain joins TRBV3-1 and TRBJ1-4, with no clear D. This CDR3 region has 15 residues. V gave up 5 bases and J gave up 6 bases, with 16 bases separating them. Per germline, CDR1 LGHDT and CDR2 YNNKEL (reference sequence). CDR3 in amino acids: CASSAGRGIYEKLFF. The DNA of the CDR3 is TGTGCCAGCAGCGCTGGTCGGGGAATATATGAAAAACTGTTTTTT.

V gene TRBV2 combines with J gene TRBJ2-7; 12 bases fit TRBD2. This CDR3 is 16 amino acids long. The V gene end was trimmed by 5 bases and the J gene end by 0 bases; junction bases not matched to a gene: 5. Germline assignment: CDR1 SNHLY and CDR2 FYNNEI. As DNA, the CDR3 is TGTGCCAGCAGTAACCGACTAGCGGGGGACTCCTACGAGCAGTACGTC. Translation gives CASSNRLAGDSYEQYV.

The rearrangement joins TRBV7-2 to TRBJ1-1; tentatively, D is TRBD1 (6 bases). The CDR3 loop spans 14 amino acids. Trimming cost V 5 bases and J 6 bases, with 16 bases left between them. Germline V CDR1 and CDR2: SGHTA, FQGNSA. The CDR3 DNA reads as TGTGCCAGCAGCATCTGGGGGCTTAGGGCTGAAGCTTTCTTT. Its protein product is CASSIWGLRAEAFF.

The chain combines TRBV7-8 with TRBJ2-7; TRBD1 agrees at 8 bases. The V and J ends lost 2 bases and 6 bases, in that order; junction bases with no gene match: 9. The CDR3 extends over 15 amino acids. Germline V gives CDR1 SGHVS, CDR2 FQNEAQ. CDR3 region: CASSLMAGGWSEQYV. As DNA, the CDR3 is TGTGCCAGCAGCTTAATGGCAGGGGGCTGGAGCGAGCAGTACGTC.

The chain links TRBV7-2 to TRBJ1-6; 7 bases are a match to TRBD1. The CDR3 runs to 16 residues. Germline V gene lookup returns CDR1 SGHTA and CDR2 FQGNSA. J was trimmed by 6 bases and V by 3 bases; bases with no gene match: 8. CDR3 protein: CASSFQIGTVNSPLHF. The CDR3 coding sequence is TGTGCCAGCAGCTTCCAAATAGGGACAGTTAATTCACCCCTCCACTTT. The whole variable domain, remainder taken from reference TRBV7-2 and TRBJ1-6, is GAGVSQSPSNKVTEKGKDVELRCDPISGHTALYWYRQSLGQGLEFLIYFQGNSAPDKSGLPSDRFSAERTGGSVSTLTIQRTQQEDSAVYLCASSFQIGTVNSPLHFGNGTRLTVT.

The sample holds a few counts of this clonotype. V gene TRBV7-2 combines with J gene TRBJ2-7; possibly TRBD1 for D (6 bases). The ends were cut back, 5 bases at V and 0 bases at J, with 11 bases in the middle. Germline V gene lookup returns CDR1 SGHTA and CDR2 FQGNSA. The CDR3 extends over 14 amino acids. Written as DNA, the CDR3 is TGTGCCAGCAGCATTGGACAGAGCTCCTACGAGCAGTACGTC. It encodes CASSIGQSSYEQYV.

The V call is TRBV20-1, the J call TRBJ2-1; 11 nucleotides align to TRBD2. Trimming removed 5 bases from V and 2 bases from J; junction bases left unmatched: 8. Germline-derived CDR1 and CDR2 are DFQATT and SNEGSKA (reference sequence). The CDR3 runs to 16 residues. CDR3 protein: CSASKGTSGPYNEQFF. For the CDR3, the DNA is TGCAGTGCTTCCAAGGGGACTAGCGGACCCTACAATGAGCAGTTCTTC.

This clonotype was seen many times. The chain employs TRBV5-1 and TRBJ2-2; TRBD2 agrees at 13 bases. CDR3 length: 20 amino acids. Germline assignment: CDR1 SGHRS and CDR2 YFSETQ. V lost 7 bases to trimming and J lost 6 bases; unmatched junction nucleotides: 21. Written as DNA, the CDR3 is TGCGCCAGCTCTACTGGACTAGCGGGAGTCATAAGTACGACGGCCGGGGAGCTGTTTTTT. Protein: CASSTGLAGVISTTAGELFF.

This clonotype was found many times. The V call is TRBV2, the J call TRBJ2-1; weak D call: TRBD1 (5 bases). The CDR3 spans 15 residues. Germline CDR1 SNHLY, CDR2 FYNNEI. Trimming left V 4 bases short and J 4 bases short, with 14 bases between. The CDR3 region is CASSVGRRTYNEQFF. The CDR3 DNA reads TGTGCCAGCAGTGTAGGGCGGCGGACATACAATGAGCAGTTCTTC.

The chain joins TRBV30 to TRBJ2-7, with a possible D match to TRBD1 (5 bases). Germline CDR1 GTSNPN, CDR2 SVGIG (reference sequence). The germline V and J ends were trimmed by 1 base and 2 bases, with 15 bases remaining between them. The CDR3 runs 15 residues. The CDR3 DNA sequence: TGTGCCTGGAGTGCCCGGCGGCAGGGCCCCTACGAGCAGTACTTC. It specifies CAWSARRQGPYEQYF.

This clonotype was detected once. The chain employs TRBV4-2 and TRBJ2-5, with a weak D call TRBD2 (6 bases). The V gene's germline CDR1 is LGHNA and CDR2 YNFKEQ. V was pared by 1 base and J by 3 bases, with 21 bases between. CDR3 length equals 18 residues. CDR3 amino acids: CASSQAGGFGGAKETQYF. The CDR3, as DNA: TGTGCCAGCAGCCAAGCCGGGGGATTCGGCGGGGCCAAAGAGACCCAGTACTTC.

This clonotype was observed a few times. This chain uses TRBV6-2 or TRBV6-3 with TRBJ1-2, with 8 bases aligning to TRBD1. V was clipped by 6 bases and J by 4 bases; unmatched bases: 13. CDR3 length: 16 residues. Per the germline V gene, CDR1 is MNHEY and CDR2 is SVGEGT. CDR3 DNA: TGTGCCAGCAGCTCGGCCGGGACAGGCCTGATCTATGGCTACACCTTC. The encoded protein is CASSSAGTGLIYGYTF.

This chain connects TRBV6-2 or TRBV6-3 to TRBJ2-5, with D hard to call. CDR1 and CDR2 (germline): MNHEY, SVGEGT. This CDR3 region has 16 residues. Trimming removed 0 bases at V and 1 base at J, with 12 bases between. This chain's CDR3 is CASSYSRPTIQETQYF. Written as DNA, the CDR3 is TGTGCCAGCAGTTACTCGAGGCCCACGATCCAAGAGACCCAGTACTTC.

The chain employs TRBV7-9 and TRBJ2-7, with 9 bases lining up with TRBD1. V shed 5 bases, J shed 5 bases, and the junction held 10 bases outside the gene matches. Germline V gene data show CDR1 as SEHNR and CDR2 as FQNEAQ (reference sequence). The CDR3 totals 15 residues. The DNA for the CDR3 is TGTGCCAGCAGCATTGGACAGGGGATGGTGCACGAGCAGTACTTC. Its translation: CASSIGQGMVHEQYF.

In the case of this clonotype: The missing conserved phenylalanine or tryptophan at the end of this CDR3 makes a read error likely. V and J are TRBV19 and TRBJ2-4, with D tentatively TRBD2 (6 bases). Trimming removed 5 bases at V and 11 bases at J, with 25 bases between. The CDR3 totals 16 residues. In germline, CDR1 is LNHDA, CDR2 SQIVND (reference sequence). The CDR3, as DNA: TGTGCCAGTAGTGCTCCCCCTCCCCGACCTAGCGAGGTTCAGTACTAC. It translates to CASSAPPPRPSEVQYY.